The 25 T cell receptor beta chains given below trace back to one sample, sequenced in a study of cytomegalovirus exposure and HLA in healthy donors. The PCR ran on 60 Vbeta and 13 Jbeta primers. Clones were sequenced by immunoSEQ multiplex PCR, and TCRdb holds only the in-frame ones, with some missing. The sample carries 100,000 to 150,000 clones, more than 65% recorded once. The sample was PBMCs. The receptors originated from a human donor in good health.

This chain links TRBV30 with TRBJ2-3; 12 bases fit TRBD2. Germline-derived CDR1 and CDR2 are GTSNPN and SVGIG (reference sequence). The CDR3 has 14 amino acids. V was clipped by 7 bases and J by 4 bases; unmatched bases: 6. The CDR3 region is CASILAGGADTQYF. Written as DNA, the CDR3 is TGTGCCTCGATACTAGCGGGAGGCGCAGATACGCAGTATTTT.

This clone came up once. CDR3 nucleotides: TGTGCCAGCAGCTTAGCTGCGACTAGCCGGCGCTCTGGGGCCAACGTCCTGACTTTC. It encodes CASSLAATSRRSGANVLTF. This chain joins TRBV7-9 and TRBJ2-6; 7 nucleotides line up with TRBD2. CDR3 length equals 19 residues. J was trimmed by 0 bases and V by 0 bases; bases with no gene match: 8. From germline, CDR1 is SEHNR and CDR2 FQNEAQ (reference sequence). The whole variable domain, filled in from reference TRBV7-9 and TRBJ2-6, reads DTGVSQNPRHKITKRGQNVTFRCDPISEHNRLYWYRQTLGQGPEFLTYFQNEAQLEKSRLLSDRFSAERPKGSFSTLEIQRTEQGDSAMYLCASSLAATSRRSGANVLTFGAGSRLTVL.

The J gene is TRBJ2-1, the V gene TRBV13; 12 bases are shared with TRBD2. The V segment lost 0 bases and the J segment 0 bases; nucleotides outside the gene matches: 6. This CDR3 region has 19 residues. The germline V gene encodes CDR1 PRHDT and CDR2 FYEKMQ (reference sequence). The CDR3 DNA reads as TGTGCCAGCAGCTTAGGTCAATCTAGCGGGAGGGCCTCCTACAATGAGCAGTTCTTC. Residues: CASSLGQSSGRASYNEQFF.

CDR3 in amino acids: CASSSGSQDSPQHF. CDR3 sequence (DNA): TGTGCCAGCAGCTCAGGTAGCCAGGACTCGCCCCAGCATTTT. This chain uses TRBV9 with TRBJ1-5; no reliable D call. V was shortened by 4 bases and J by 9 bases, with 17 bases between the two germline ends. Germline CDR1 reads SGDLS; CDR2 reads YYNGEE. There are 14 residues in the CDR3.

The V call is TRBV28, the J call TRBJ2-2, with 8 bases identical to TRBD2. This CDR3 comprises 15 residues. Trimming at V came to 4 bases and at J to 3 bases, leaving 4 bases not matched to a gene. Germline assignment: CDR1 MDHEN and CDR2 SYDVKM. The CDR3 region is CASSWPGLDTGELFF. In DNA, the CDR3 is TGTGCCAGCAGTTGGCCGGGACTAGACACCGGGGAGCTGTTTTTT.

This chain joins TRBV19 and TRBJ2-7, with no clear D. Germline V lookup: CDR1 LNHDA, CDR2 SQIVND (reference sequence). Trimming took 1 base from V and 1 from J, leaving 11 bases between them. This CDR3 comprises 15 residues. Here the CDR3 reads CASSIGLGRSYEQYF. The CDR3 DNA reads TGTGCCAGTAGTATAGGGCTTGGCCGATCCTACGAGCAGTACTTC.

This clone was seen a handful of times. V gene TRBV28 combines with J gene TRBJ2-2, with D possibly matching TRBD1 (5 bases). From germline, CDR1 is MDHEN and CDR2 SYDVKM. V lost 6 bases and J 4 bases, leaving 18 bases between the germline ends. CDR3 length: 16 amino acids. CDR3 in DNA: TGTGCCAGCAGCACACCCAGGGTACGGATCACCGGGGAGCTGTTTTTT. Residues: CASSTPRVRITGELFF.

The table lists this clone with a count of one. The V call is TRBV11-2, the J call TRBJ2-7; TRBD2 agrees at 8 bases. Germline V gives CDR1 SGHAT, CDR2 FQNNGV. The junction had 14 bases not matched to a gene; V was cut back by 1 base and J by 3 bases. The length of the CDR3 is 18 residues. This CDR3 is CASSLVLDSGRTRYEQYF. The CDR3 region has the DNA TGTGCCAGCAGCTTAGTTCTAGACAGCGGGAGAACTCGCTACGAGCAGTACTTC.

The chain employs TRBV10-3 and TRBJ1-2, with 9 nucleotides matching TRBD1. V was clipped by 7 bases and J by 6 bases; unmatched bases: 9. The germline V gene encodes CDR1 ENHRY and CDR2 SYGVKD. The CDR3 has 14 amino acids. The CDR3 nucleotides are TGTGCCATCACCGCAACAGGGGGCAGGGATGGCTACACCTTC. Encoded protein: CAITATGGRDGYTF.

J is TRBJ2-2 and V is TRBV7-3, with 7 bases fitting TRBD2. Germline V gene lookup returns CDR1 SGHTA and CDR2 FQGTGA. Trimming at V came to 6 bases and at J to 7 bases, leaving 11 bases not matched to a gene. CDR3 length equals 15 residues. The CDR3 loop reads CASSQTGTTVGELFF. The CDR3 bases are TGTGCCAGCAGTCAAACCGGGACTACCGTCGGGGAGCTGTTTTTT.

This clone has just one count. The chain has TRBV12-5 and TRBJ2-5, with TRBD1 matching 7 bases. Germline loops: CDR1 LGHNT, CDR2 FRNRAP. This CDR3 has 13 amino acids. V was clipped by 1 base and J by 4 bases; unmatched bases: 0. CDR3 sequence reads: CASGLGDRETQYF. In nucleotides, the CDR3 is TGTGCTAGTGGTTTGGGGGACAGAGAGACCCAGTACTTC.

V usage is TRBV5-4 and J usage is TRBJ2-1, with a weak D call TRBD1 (6 bases). Trimming pared 4 bases from V and 0 bases from J, leaving 11 bases between. Germline assignment: CDR1 SGHNT and CDR2 YYREEE (reference sequence). The CDR3 runs 15 residues. The CDR3 coding sequence is TGTGCCAGCAGCGGGGGCGGTAGCTCCTACAATGAGCAGTTCTTC. It is translated as CASSGGGSSYNEQFF.

This clone was detected only a few times. The chain couples TRBV4-2 to TRBJ2-1, with TRBD2 identical over 7 bases. V shed 4 bases, J shed 13 bases, and the junction held 4 bases outside the gene matches. This CDR3 is built from 11 residues. The germline V gene encodes CDR1 LGHNA and CDR2 YNFKEQ. The CDR3, as DNA: TGTGCCAGCAGCCGAGAGCGGGAACAGTTCTTC. It translates to CASSREREQFF.

In this sample, this clone turned up once. V and J are TRBV28 and TRBJ2-1; TRBD2 agrees at 12 bases. Germline CDR1 MDHEN, CDR2 SYDVKM. The CDR3 sequence is 17 residues long. V trimming: 2 bases; J trimming: 5 bases; junction bases outside the gene matches: 7. In nucleotides, the CDR3 is TGTGCCAGCAGTTTAATCCTAGCGGGAGGGCCCAACAATGAGCAGTTCTTC. Translation gives CASSLILAGGPNNEQFF.

The rearrangement uses TRBV28 and TRBJ2-5; the D gene is possibly TRBD2 (6 bases). Germline V lookup: CDR1 MDHEN, CDR2 SYDVKM. This CDR3 region has 15 residues. V was clipped by 6 bases and J by 2 bases, with 16 bases between them. Written as DNA, the CDR3 is TGTGCCAGCAGCCTTCTAGCGACCCGACAAGAGACCCAGTACTTC. Amino acid sequence: CASSLLATRQETQYF.

This clone was seen more than once but under ten times. V and J are TRBV9 and TRBJ1-5; maybe TRBD1 (6 bases). The CDR3 covers 13 residues. Germline V CDR1 and CDR2: SGDLS, YYNGEE. Trimming left V 5 bases short and J 0 bases short, with 6 bases between. CDR3 residues: CASRGHSNQPQHF. In DNA form, the CDR3 reads TGTGCCAGCAGGGGACATAGCAATCAGCCCCAGCATTTT.

This clone was picked up a small number of times. CDR3 sequence: CASSLAGTYQETQYF. The CDR3 nucleotides are TGTGCCAGCAGCTTAGCGGGGACCTACCAAGAGACCCAGTACTTC. V gene TRBV28 combines with J gene TRBJ2-5, with TRBD2 identical over 8 bases. This CDR3 comprises 15 residues. V trimming: 6 bases; J trimming: 0 bases; junction bases outside the gene matches: 6. Germline V gives CDR1 MDHEN, CDR2 SYDVKM.

The chain couples TRBV6-1 to TRBJ1-2; TRBD1 agrees at 10 bases. The germline V gene encodes CDR1 MNHNS and CDR2 SASEGT. The V gene end was trimmed by 7 bases and the J gene end by 4 bases; junction bases not matched to a gene: 9. The CDR3 totals 15 residues. The CDR3 spells CASIETGGVGYGYTF. CDR3 sequence (DNA): TGTGCCAGCATTGAGACAGGGGGCGTCGGCTATGGCTACACCTTC.

The CDR3 nucleotides read TGTGCCAGTAGGGCTAGCGGGAGTATGGATACGCAGTATTTT. Translated, it gives CASRASGSMDTQYF. V is TRBV19 and J is TRBJ2-3, with 10 bases lining up with TRBD2. Germline values: CDR1 LNHDA, CDR2 SQIVND (reference sequence). CDR3 length: 14 residues. Trimming took 6 bases from V and 6 from J; bases not matched to a gene: 6. Filled out from reference TRBV19 and TRBJ2-3, the complete variable domain reads DGGITQSPKYLFRKEGQNVTLSCEQNLNHDAMYWYRQDPGQGLRLIYYSQIVNDFQKGDIAEGYSVSREKKESFPLTVTSAQKNPTAFYLCASRASGSMDTQYFGPGTRLTVL.

CDR3: CASRRDRVTEAFF. CDR3 in DNA: TGTGCCAGCAGACGGGACAGAGTCACTGAAGCTTTCTTT. The rearrangement joins TRBV11-2 to TRBJ1-1; 7 bases fit TRBD1. Germline V lookup: CDR1 SGHAT, CDR2 FQNNGV. The CDR3 contains 13 residues. Unmatched junction bases numbered 5, after V lost 6 bases and J lost 4 bases.

This clone appeared once. The J gene is TRBJ2-7, the V gene TRBV20-1; D call uncertain. This CDR3 has 11 residues. Germline loops: CDR1 DFQATT, CDR2 SNEGSKA (reference sequence). Trimming removed 5 bases from V and 6 bases from J, with 11 bases in between. CDR3 sequence: CSAPQVGEQYF. The CDR3 DNA is TGCAGTGCTCCCCAGGTGGGCGAGCAGTACTTC.

This clone was counted between two and nine times. This chain links TRBV5-8 with TRBJ1-4; 7 nucleotides match TRBD1. Germline V gives CDR1 SGHTS, CDR2 YDEGEE. The CDR3 loop spans 16 amino acids. The V and J ends lost 4 bases and 3 bases, in that order; junction bases with no gene match: 9. CDR3 protein: CASSPEGTVANEKLFF. The DNA of the CDR3 is TGTGCCAGCAGCCCGGAGGGGACAGTCGCTAATGAAAAACTGTTTTTT.

The V gene is TRBV9, the J gene TRBJ2-2, with D possibly TRBD1 on 9 matching bases. Germline V gene lookup returns CDR1 SGDLS and CDR2 YYNGEE. CDR3 length equals 17 residues. V was shortened by 0 bases and J by 1 base, with 13 bases between the two germline ends. CDR3 sequence (DNA): TGTGCCAGCAGCGTAGTAGCGGGACAGGGGAACACCGGGGAGCTGTTTTTT. It yields the protein CASSVVAGQGNTGELFF.

The rearrangement joins TRBV21-1 to TRBJ1-5. TRBV21-1 is flagged as a pseudogene. This CDR3 contains 16 residues. The CDR3 sequence is CASNTRRTRVNQPQHF. CDR3 coding DNA: TGTGCCAGCAACACCCGGAGGACGAGGGTCAATCAGCCCCAGCATTTT.

The chain uses TRBV30 and TRBJ1-5; 8 nucleotides line up with TRBD1. In germline, CDR1 is GTSNPN, CDR2 SVGIG (reference sequence). V lost 4 bases to trimming and J lost 6 bases; unmatched junction nucleotides: 8. The CDR3 loop spans 14 amino acids. This chain's CDR3 is CAWTTDRVGQPQHF. The CDR3, as DNA: TGTGCCTGGACTACGGACAGGGTGGGTCAGCCCCAGCATTTT.